The source of this T cell receptor (beta chain) is a study of CD8 T cells in Susac syndrome. V lost 3 bases and J lost 1, with 12 bases in between. CDR1 is SGHVS, CDR2 FNYEAQ, per germline. The CDR3 loop spans 15 amino acids. After extraction with the RNeasy kit, about 0.5 to 1 ug of the RNA was reverse transcribed using random hexamers. TCRdb fed the immunoSEQ multiplex PCR reads into MiXCR, producing one record per CDR3 protein. The top ten clones hold approximately 0.1% of a sample with about 240,000 distinct CDR3 sequences, 90% to 96% of them seen once. The sequence derives from a human donor with Susac syndrome. Sequenced: CD4+ T cells from PBMCs. The genes are TRBV7-6 and TRBJ2-5, with D tentatively TRBD2 (6 bases). The CDR3 region is CASSFQPRGQETQYF. CDR3 nucleotides: TGTGCCAGCAGCTTCCAACCGCGGGGCCAAGAGACCCAGTACTTC.